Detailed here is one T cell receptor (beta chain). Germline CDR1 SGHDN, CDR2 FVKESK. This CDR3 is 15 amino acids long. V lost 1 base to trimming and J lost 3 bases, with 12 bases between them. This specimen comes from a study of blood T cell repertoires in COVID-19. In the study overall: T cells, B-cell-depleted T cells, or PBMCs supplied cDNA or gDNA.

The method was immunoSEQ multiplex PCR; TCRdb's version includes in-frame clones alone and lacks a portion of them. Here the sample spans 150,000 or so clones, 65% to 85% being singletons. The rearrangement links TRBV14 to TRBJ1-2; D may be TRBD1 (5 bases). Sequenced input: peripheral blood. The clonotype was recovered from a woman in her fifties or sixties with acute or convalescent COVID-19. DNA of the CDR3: TGTGCCAGCAGCCAAGTGGTCGGAGGGGACTATGGCTACACCTTC. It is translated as CASSQVVGGDYGYTF. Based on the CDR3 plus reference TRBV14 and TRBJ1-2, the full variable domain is EAGVTQFPSHSVIEKGQTVTLRCDPISGHDNLYWYRRVMGKEIKFLLHFVKESKQDESGMPNNRFLAERTGGTYSTLKVQPAELEDSGVYFCASSQVVGGDYGYTFGSGTRLTVV.